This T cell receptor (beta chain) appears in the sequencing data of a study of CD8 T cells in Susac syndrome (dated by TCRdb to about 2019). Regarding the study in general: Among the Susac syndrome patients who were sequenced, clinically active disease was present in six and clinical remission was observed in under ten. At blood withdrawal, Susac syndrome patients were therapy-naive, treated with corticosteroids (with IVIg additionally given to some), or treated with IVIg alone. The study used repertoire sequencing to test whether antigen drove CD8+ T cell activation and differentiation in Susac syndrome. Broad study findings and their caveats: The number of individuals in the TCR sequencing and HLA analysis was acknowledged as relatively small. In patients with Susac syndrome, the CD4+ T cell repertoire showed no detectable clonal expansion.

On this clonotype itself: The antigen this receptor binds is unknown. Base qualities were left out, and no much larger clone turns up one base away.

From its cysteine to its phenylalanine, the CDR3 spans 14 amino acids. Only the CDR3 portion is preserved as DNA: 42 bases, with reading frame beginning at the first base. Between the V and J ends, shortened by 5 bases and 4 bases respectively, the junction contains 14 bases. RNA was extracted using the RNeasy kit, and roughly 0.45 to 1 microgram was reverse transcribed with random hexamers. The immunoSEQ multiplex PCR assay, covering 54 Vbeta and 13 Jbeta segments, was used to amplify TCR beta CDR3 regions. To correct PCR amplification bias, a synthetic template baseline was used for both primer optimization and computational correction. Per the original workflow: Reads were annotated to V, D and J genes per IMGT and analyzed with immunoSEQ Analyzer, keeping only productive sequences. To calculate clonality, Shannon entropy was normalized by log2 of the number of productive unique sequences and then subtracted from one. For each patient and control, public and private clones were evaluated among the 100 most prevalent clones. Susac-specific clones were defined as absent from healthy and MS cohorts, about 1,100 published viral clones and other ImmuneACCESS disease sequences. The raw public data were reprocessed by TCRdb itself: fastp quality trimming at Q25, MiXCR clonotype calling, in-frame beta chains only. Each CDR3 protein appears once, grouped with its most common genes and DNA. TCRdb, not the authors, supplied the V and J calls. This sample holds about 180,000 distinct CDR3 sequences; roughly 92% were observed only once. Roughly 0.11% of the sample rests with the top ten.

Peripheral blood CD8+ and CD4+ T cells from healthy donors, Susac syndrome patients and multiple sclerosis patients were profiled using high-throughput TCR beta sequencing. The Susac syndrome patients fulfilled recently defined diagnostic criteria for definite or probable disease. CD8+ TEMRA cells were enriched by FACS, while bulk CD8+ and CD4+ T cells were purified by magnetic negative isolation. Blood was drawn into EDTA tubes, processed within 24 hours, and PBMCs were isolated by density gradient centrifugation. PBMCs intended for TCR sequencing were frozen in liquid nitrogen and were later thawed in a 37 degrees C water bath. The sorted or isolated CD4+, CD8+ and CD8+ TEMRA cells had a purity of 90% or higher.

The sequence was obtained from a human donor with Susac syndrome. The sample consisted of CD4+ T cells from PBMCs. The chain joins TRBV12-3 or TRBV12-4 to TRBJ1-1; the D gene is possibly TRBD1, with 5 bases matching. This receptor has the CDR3 CASSPSRGGTEAFF. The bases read TGTGCCAGCAGTCCCTCCCGGGGCGGCACTGAAGCTTTCTTT.